The 13 T cell receptor beta chains below all came from one sample that was sequenced in a study of cytomegalovirus exposure and HLA in healthy donors. The PCR made use of 60 Vbeta and 13 Jbeta primers. Repertoires were generated with immunoSEQ multiplex PCR, while TCRdb's copy carries only in-frame clones and drops some. The repertoire holds about 130,000 clones, with less than 85% as singletons. Source material: PBMCs. The receptors here all came from a male donor in good health and CMV-seronegative.

This clone occurred once. The chain links TRBV7-9 to TRBJ2-3; TRBD2 aligns across 15 bases. Germline CDR1 reads SEHNR; CDR2 reads FQNEAQ (reference sequence). V trimming: 5 bases; J trimming: 3 bases; junction bases outside the gene matches: 9. This CDR3 spans 18 amino acids. The CDR3 region is CASSLSGLAGGWTDTQYF. CDR3 bases: TGTGCCAGCAGCCTTTCGGGACTAGCGGGAGGATGGACAGATACGCAGTATTTT.

Remarks on this clone: Sequence at one end of the junction differs from germline and may be a read error. This chain links TRBV14 with TRBJ2-1; 7 bases line up with TRBD1. CDR1 and CDR2 from the germline V gene are SGHDN and FVKESK. The length of the CDR3 is 15 residues. The CDR3 sequence is CASGHLPGQNNEQFF. The CDR3, as DNA: TGTGCCAGCGGCCATCTTCCGGGACAGAACAATGAGCAGTTCTTC.

CDR3 amino acids: CASSGRSYNEQFF. CDR3 bases: TGTGCCAGCAGCGGGCGCTCCTACAATGAGCAGTTCTTC. The chain couples TRBV7-9 to TRBJ2-1; D uncertain. Trimming shortened V by 5 bases and J by 0 bases, and 5 bases separated the two germline ends. Germline V gene data show CDR1 as SEHNR and CDR2 as FQNEAQ (reference sequence). The CDR3 consists of 13 residues.

The genes are TRBV9 and TRBJ2-1, with 7 bases identical to TRBD2. This CDR3 is built from 15 residues. The germline V gene has CDR1 SGDLS and CDR2 YYNGEE. With V trimmed by 0 bases and J by 4 bases, 4 bases remained unmatched. The CDR3 region has the DNA TGTGCCAGCAGCGTAGCTAGCGGTAAATACAATGAGCAGTTCTTC. Its protein product is CASSVASGKYNEQFF.

The chain is built from TRBV28 and TRBJ1-1; TRBD1 matches at 8 bases. From germline, CDR1 is MDHEN and CDR2 SYDVKM. CDR3 length equals 14 residues. The trim removed 5 bases at V and 5 bases at J, leaving 7 bases unmatched. This chain's CDR3 is CASSPRRGQTEAFF. CDR3 bases: TGTGCCAGCAGTCCTCGCAGGGGGCAAACTGAAGCTTTCTTT.

V is TRBV7-6 and J is TRBJ1-2; D possibly corresponds to TRBD1 (6 bases). Germline V gives CDR1 SGHVS, CDR2 FNYEAQ. The CDR3 extends over 15 amino acids. The V end lost 5 bases, the J end lost 4 bases, and 17 bases lay between the germline ends. The CDR3 DNA follows: TGTGCCAGCAGCCCGTACCGACAGGCCGCCTATGGCTACACCTTC. Protein: CASSPYRQAAYGYTF.

This clone was seen only a few times. The junction does not match germline at one end; this may be a read error. The chain couples TRBV27 to TRBJ1-1, with D possibly being TRBD1 (6 bases). The CDR3 length is 15 residues. In germline, CDR1 is MNHEY, CDR2 SMNVEV (reference sequence). CDR3 amino acids: CASSLSGALNTEAFF. DNA of the CDR3: TGTGCCAGCAGTCTATCGGGGGCCCTGAACACTGAAGCTTTCTTT.

This clone was counted only a few times. This chain uses TRBV5-6 with TRBJ1-4, with D uncertain. Germline V gives CDR1 SGHDT, CDR2 YYEEEE. CDR3 length equals 16 residues. The V end lost 4 bases, the J end lost 0 bases, and 13 bases lay between the germline ends. The DNA of the CDR3 is TGTGCCAGCAGCAGAGCCACAGAAGCAACTAATGAAAAACTGTTTTTT. This gives the protein CASSRATEATNEKLFF.

The chain uses TRBV27 and TRBJ2-6; D might be TRBD2 (6 bases). V shed 7 bases and J shed 1 base, with 11 bases lying between them. The CDR3 totals 15 residues. Germline CDR1 MNHEY, CDR2 SMNVEV (reference sequence). The CDR3 reads CASTPGASGANVLTF. The CDR3 bases are TGTGCCAGCACCCCGGGAGCGTCTGGGGCCAACGTCCTGACTTTC.

This chain joins TRBV23-1 and TRBJ2-5, with 10 bases identical to TRBD1. TRBV23-1 is labeled an ORF, and its function is uncertain. CDR3 length: 16 amino acids. Losses at the gene ends were 0 bases for V and 4 bases for J; bases not matched to a gene: 5. The CDR3 nucleotides read TGCGCCAGCAGTCAATCGTCGGGACAGGGGAGAGAGACCCAGTACTTC. Translating gives CASSQSSGQGRETQYF.

This sequence joins TRBV25-1 and TRBJ1-6, with 10 bases matching TRBD1. CDR3 length: 16 residues. V lost 4 bases, J lost 7 bases, and 7 bases stayed unmatched. Germline V gives CDR1 MGHDK, CDR2 SYGVNS. The CDR3 here is CASSGTGGTGNSPLHF. CDR3 sequence (DNA): TGTGCCAGCAGTGGGACAGGGGGGACGGGGAATTCACCCCTCCACTTT.

The chain links TRBV14 to TRBJ1-4; D gene ambiguous. The ends were cut back, 4 bases at V and 5 bases at J, with 8 bases in the middle. CDR1 SGHDN and CDR2 FVKESK come from the germline V gene. The CDR3 consists of 13 residues. The CDR3 here is CASSRAQNEKLFF. The CDR3 nucleotides read TGTGCCAGCAGCCGCGCCCAAAATGAAAAACTGTTTTTT.

The chain is built from TRBV2 and TRBJ2-3, with D tentatively TRBD1 (5 bases). The V gene's germline CDR1 is SNHLY and CDR2 FYNNEI. The V end was cut by 1 base, the J end by 11 bases, with 7 bases between. The CDR3 totals 11 residues. The CDR3 DNA reads TGTGCCAGCAGTGAAGGACAGAAGCAGTATTTT. Protein sequence: CASSEGQKQYF.